The 18 T cell receptor beta chains listed next were all sequenced from one sample in a study of OX40 agonist ivuxolimab in advanced cancers. Assay: immunoSEQ multiplex PCR; the TCRdb copy retains only in-frame clones and omits some. Among about 59,000 clones listed, approximately 80% were seen once. The specimen was CD4+ or CD8+ T cells sorted from blood, collected in a trial of the OX40 agonist ivuxolimab. The receptors shown here come from an adult with an advanced solid tumor such as melanoma, head and neck, liver or kidney cancer.

The V call is TRBV28, the J call TRBJ2-7, with 8 nucleotides matching TRBD1. The trim removed 3 bases at V and 2 bases at J, leaving 12 bases unmatched. CDR3 size: 17 residues. Germline CDR1 and CDR2: MDHEN and SYDVKM. The CDR3 protein is CASSFDLRDRNTYEQYF. As DNA, the CDR3 is TGTGCCAGCAGTTTCGACCTCCGGGACAGGAATACCTACGAGCAGTACTTC.

The chain uses TRBV7-9 and TRBJ2-3; possible D gene TRBD1, 7 bases. CDR1 SEHNR and CDR2 FQNEAQ come from the germline V gene (reference sequence). The CDR3 is 17 residues long. Trimming stripped 6 bases from V and 1 base from J, with 20 bases between. The CDR3 here is CASSPSWRDSRTDTQYF. The CDR3 DNA reads as TGTGCCAGCAGTCCCTCTTGGCGGGACAGCCGCACAGATACGCAGTATTTT.

The V call is TRBV6-1, the J call TRBJ2-5, with 7 bases matching TRBD1. The CDR3 length is 13 residues. The V segment lost 8 bases and the J segment 2 bases; nucleotides outside the gene matches: 5. Germline V gene data show CDR1 as MNHNS and CDR2 as SASEGT. CDR3 in amino acids: CASLTGSQETQYF. CDR3 bases: TGTGCCAGCCTGACAGGGTCACAAGAGACCCAGTACTTC.

V usage is TRBV9 and J usage is TRBJ2-3; D may match TRBD1 or TRBD2 (6 bases each). Germline V CDR1 and CDR2: SGDLS, YYNGEE. The CDR3 is 16 amino acids. V was trimmed by 0 bases and J by 0 bases, leaving 11 bases between them. The CDR3 reads CASSVAQGTSTDTQYF. CDR3 nucleotide sequence: TGTGCCAGCAGCGTAGCCCAGGGGACTAGCACAGATACGCAGTATTTT.

The V gene is TRBV7-2, the J gene TRBJ2-7; 8 bases agree with TRBD2. Germline CDR1 SGHTA, CDR2 FQGNSA. V lost 5 bases and J lost 5; bases outside the gene matches: 11. The CDR3 extends over 15 amino acids. The CDR3 region has the DNA TGTGCCAGCAGCCCCGTTTACAGCGGGGGTGACGAGCAGTACTTC. Its protein product is CASSPVYSGGDEQYF.

The chain carries TRBV28 and TRBJ1-3, with D perhaps TRBD1 (5 bases). CDR3 size: 16 residues. The ends were cut back, 2 bases at V and 0 bases at J, with 11 bases in the middle. The germline V gene encodes CDR1 MDHEN and CDR2 SYDVKM. DNA for the CDR3: TGTGCCAGCAGTTTAATTCAGGGACCCTCTGGAAACACCATATATTTT. Translated, it gives CASSLIQGPSGNTIYF.

CDR3 in DNA: TGTGCCAGCAGCTTAAACACAGGGGCGAACACTGAAGCTTTCTTT. This codes for CASSLNTGANTEAFF. The V and J genes are TRBV7-9 and TRBJ1-1, with 7 nucleotides matching TRBD1. The CDR3 extends over 15 amino acids. Trimming took 2 bases from V and 1 from J; bases not matched to a gene: 4. Germline V gene lookup returns CDR1 SEHNR and CDR2 FQNEAQ (reference sequence).

The chain combines TRBV2 with TRBJ2-1; possibly TRBD2 for D (6 bases). CDR1 and CDR2 from the germline V gene are SNHLY and FYNNEI. This CDR3 spans 14 amino acids. The V gene lost 0 bases and the J gene lost 10 bases, with 13 bases spanning the gap. The CDR3 DNA is TGTGCCAGCAGTGAAGCTCGGACTACCCCAGAGCAGTTCTTC. It is translated as CASSEARTTPEQFF.

This rearrangement joins TRBV5-1 to TRBJ1-1; no clear D. The CDR3 extends over 14 amino acids. The V and J ends lost 4 bases and 4 bases respectively, with 14 bases between them. From germline, CDR1 is SGHRS and CDR2 YFSETQ. CDR3 nucleotides: TGCGCCAGCAGCCCTCCTCGGGGAGGCACTGAAGCTTTCTTT. Protein: CASSPPRGGTEAFF.

The chain combines TRBV7-3 with TRBJ1-5; D perhaps matches TRBD1 (5 bases). The CDR3 covers 13 residues. With 4 bases removed from V and 6 bases from J, the gap between germline ends came to 10 bases. In germline, CDR1 is SGHTA, CDR2 FQGTGA. CDR3 DNA sequence: TGTGCCAGCAGCTCCAGGGAGGGTCAGCCCCAGCATTTT. Protein product: CASSSREGQPQHF.

V gene TRBV4-2 combines with J gene TRBJ2-7, with 9 bases matching TRBD2. This CDR3 is 17 amino acids long. J gave up 3 bases and V 1 base, and 10 bases lay outside the gene matches. Looked up from germline, CDR1 is LGHNA and CDR2 is YNFKEQ. Here the CDR3 DNA reads TGTGCCAGCAGCCAAGTTGGAGCGGGGGGCGGGGACTACGAGCAGTACTTC. This encodes CASSQVGAGGGDYEQYF.

The gene calls are TRBV28 and TRBJ2-3; 8 bases map to TRBD2. Germline CDR1 reads MDHEN; CDR2 reads SYDVKM. V shed 7 bases and J 4 bases; nucleotides not matched to a gene: 7. This CDR3 contains 14 residues. The CDR3 sequence is CASTGGGGADTQYF. In nucleotides, the CDR3 is TGTGCCAGCACCGGGGGGGGCGGCGCAGATACGCAGTATTTT.

V and J are TRBV30 and TRBJ2-1, with no clear D. This CDR3 has 14 amino acids. Germline CDR1 and CDR2: GTSNPN and SVGIG (reference sequence). V was trimmed by 4 bases and J by 4 bases, leaving 14 bases between them. The CDR3 region has the DNA TGTGCCTGGATCGAGGCAGCGAGGTACAATGAGCAGTTCTTC. The encoded protein is CAWIEAARYNEQFF.

The chain uses TRBV19 and TRBJ2-3; D gene unclear. This CDR3 region has 12 residues. V lost 6 bases and J lost 4, with 8 bases in between. The V gene's germline CDR1 is LNHDA and CDR2 SQIVND (reference sequence). The CDR3 coding sequence is TGTGCCAGTAGCAGAGTACCAGATACGCAGTATTTT. It translates to CASSRVPDTQYF.

This clone was observed a single time. The chain carries TRBV6-4 and TRBJ2-1; weak D call: TRBD1 (5 bases). The length of the CDR3 is 15 residues. The germline V and J ends were trimmed by 3 bases and 10 bases, with 19 bases remaining between them. Germline V gene sequence: CDR1 MRHNA, CDR2 SNTAGT. The CDR3 coding sequence is TGTGCCAGCAGTGAGGGGCCCAGTGCTGTCGGGGAGCAGTTCTTC. Its translation is CASSEGPSAVGEQFF.

The chain carries TRBV9 and TRBJ2-5; 10 bases match TRBD2. CDR1 SGDLS and CDR2 YYNGEE come from the germline V gene. The length of the CDR3 is 14 residues. V dropped 4 bases and J dropped 4; count of bases not matched to a gene: 4. This CDR3 is CASSPGLARETQYF. DNA of the CDR3: TGTGCCAGCAGCCCGGGACTAGCGCGAGAGACCCAGTACTTC.

This chain joins TRBV7-6 and TRBJ1-1; 7 bases match TRBD1. CDR1 is SGHVS and CDR2 is FNYEAQ in the germline V gene. The CDR3 sequence is 17 residues long. The V and J ends lost 1 base and 2 bases, in that order; junction bases with no gene match: 10. The CDR3 loop reads CASSLGGLTGLNTEAFF. CDR3 sequence (DNA): TGTGCCAGCAGCTTAGGGGGATTGACAGGGCTAAACACTGAAGCTTTCTTT.

The rearrangement links TRBV6-1 to TRBJ2-7, with 9 bases identical to TRBD2. The CDR3 sequence is 12 residues long. Per the germline V gene, CDR1 is MNHNS and CDR2 is SASEGT. J was trimmed by 5 bases and V by 6 bases; bases with no gene match: 2. Here the CDR3 DNA reads TGTGCCAGCAGAGTAGCGGGAGACGAGCAGTACTTC. Translating gives CASRVAGDEQYF.